The rows below give T cell receptor beta chains drawn from one sample of a study of Ad26.COV2.S vaccination and SARS-CoV-2 variants. The assay was immunoSEQ multiplex PCR, and TCRdb's table has in-frame clones only and misses some. In the table there are about 350,000 clones, roughly 84% of which are singletons. Source: peripheral blood, taken in a trial of Ad26.COV2.S vaccine versus placebo. The origin of the receptors is a person between 18 and 65 years old who received the Ad26.COV2.S COVID-19 vaccine or a placebo. CDR3s include the opening cysteine and the closing phenylalanine or tryptophan. A D gene is named only where the DNA matches it firmly. Expanded clones are given a class, and other clones once, few, many or no size at all.

cdr3_aa	cdr3_nt	j_call	clone_size	v_call	d_call
CASSPPGGDTQYF	TGTGCCAGCAGTCCACCTGGGGGAGATACGCAGTATTTT	TRBJ2-3	.	TRBV5-6	.
CASSLMGGVNTEAFF	TGTGCCAGCAGTTTAATGGGGGGAGTGAACACTGAAGCTTTCTTT	TRBJ1-1	few	TRBV27	.
CASSELYRVPSYEQYF	TGTGCCAGCAGTGAACTTTACAGGGTCCCGTCCTACGAGCAGTACTTC	TRBJ2-7	.	TRBV6-1	.
CASSRTAYQETQYF	TGCGCCAGCAGTCGGACAGCGTACCAAGAGACCCAGTACTTC	TRBJ2-5	.	TRBV10-1	.
CASSPERGNYEQYF	TGCGCCAGCAGCCCCGAGCGGGGGAACTACGAGCAGTACTTC	TRBJ2-7	.	TRBV5-1	TRBD2
CASSLSFGTESHYEQYF	TGTGCCAGCAGCTTAAGCTTTGGGACCGAATCTCACTACGAGCAGTACTTC	TRBJ2-7	.	TRBV7-6	.
CAISESGSKNIQYF	TGTGCCATCAGTGAGTCCGGCAGCAAAAACATTCAGTACTTC	TRBJ2-4	.	TRBV10-3	.
CATSHSSSGTSYEQYF	TGTGCCACTTCCCATTCAAGTAGCGGGACCTCCTACGAGCAGTACTTC	TRBJ2-7	.	TRBV25-1	TRBD2
CASSLAPFRTGDLIGEKLFF	TGTGCCAGCAGCTTAGCCCCGTTTAGGACAGGGGATCTAATAGGGGAAAAACTGTTTTTT	TRBJ1-4	.	TRBV7-2	TRBD1
CASSLLAGSDTQYF	TGTGCCAGCAGCTTGCTAGCGGGCTCAGATACGCAGTATTTT	TRBJ2-3	.	TRBV5-6	TRBD2
CASRMRSGWPYNEQFF	TGTGCCAGCAGGATGAGATCAGGGTGGCCATACAATGAGCAGTTCTTC	TRBJ2-1	.	TRBV27	.
CASSYQSSVGDEQFF	TGTGCCAGCAGTTACCAATCGTCCGTGGGCGATGAGCAGTTCTTC	TRBJ2-1	once	TRBV6-5	.
CASSLGRTANQPQHF	TGTGCCAGCAGCTTAGGGAGGACAGCTAATCAGCCCCAGCATTTT	TRBJ1-5	.	TRBV7-2	.
CASSETATSGRHEQFF	TGTGCCAGCAGTGAAACGGCGACTAGCGGGAGACATGAGCAGTTCTTC	TRBJ2-1	.	TRBV6-1	TRBD2
CASSLVGGNEQFF	TGTGCCAGCAGCTTAGTCGGGGGCAATGAGCAGTTCTTC	TRBJ2-1	.	TRBV7-9	.
CASSLGLNYEQYF	TGTGCCAGCAGTTTGGGGCTGAACTACGAGCAGTACTTC	TRBJ2-7	.	TRBV27	.
CASRKTGAFDEQFF	TGTGCCAGCAGAAAGACGGGGGCCTTCGATGAGCAGTTCTTC	TRBJ2-1	.	TRBV5-4	.
CASTQARGGLDGANVLTF	TGTGCCAGTACCCAGGCGAGGGGAGGTCTGGACGGGGCCAACGTCCTGACTTTC	TRBJ2-6	once	TRBV19	.
CASSGARETQYF	TGTGCCAGCAGCGGGGCGCGTGAGACCCAGTACTTC	TRBJ2-5	few	TRBV5-6	.
CASSWGGLGLFNQPQHF	TGTGCCAGCAGTTGGGGGGGGTTGGGGCTCTTCAATCAGCCCCAGCATTTT	TRBJ1-5	.	TRBV28	.
CASRPQDTHYEQYF	TGTGCCAGCAGACCCCAGGACACACACTACGAGCAGTACTTC	TRBJ2-7	.	TRBV6-5	.
CASSPSQGYSYEQYF	TGTGCCAGCTCACCGTCACAGGGTTACTCCTACGAGCAGTACTTC	TRBJ2-7	.	TRBV18	.
CASSSLQGDYGYTF	TGTGCCAGCAGCTCGCTACAGGGAGACTATGGCTACACCTTC	TRBJ1-2	.	TRBV5-4	.
CASSLLGTALSRGYTF	TGTGCCAGCAGTTTACTCGGGACAGCCCTTTCGCGAGGCTACACCTTC	TRBJ1-2	.	TRBV27	TRBD1
CASSFLGTAQETQYF	TGTGCCAGTAGTTTCCTGGGGACAGCCCAAGAGACCCAGTACTTC	TRBJ2-5	.	TRBV19	TRBD1
CASSFPTGDTATDTQYF	TGTGCCAGCAGCTTCCCAACGGGGGACACTGCCACAGATACGCAGTATTTT	TRBJ2-3	.	TRBV21-1	.
CASSFFSGENTEAFF	TGTGCCAGCAGCTTTTTCAGTGGGGAGAACACTGAAGCTTTCTTT	TRBJ1-1	.	TRBV11-2	.
CASSFQGHEQYF	TGTGCCAGCAGTTTCCAGGGTCACGAGCAGTACTTC	TRBJ2-7	.	TRBV27	.
CASSERYNEQFF	TGTGCCAGCAGTGAGAGATATAATGAGCAGTTCTTC	TRBJ2-1	.	TRBV6-1	.
CASSQTGLSGNTIYF	TGTGCCAGCAGCCAGACAGGGCTCTCTGGAAACACCATATATTTT	TRBJ1-3	.	TRBV5-4	TRBD1
CASSQDPGGSQPQHF	TGCGCCAGCAGCCAAGATCCCGGGGGCTCTCAGCCCCAGCATTTT	TRBJ1-5	.	TRBV4-3	.
CASSTSGVPQQETQYF	TGTGCCAGCAGCACCTCGGGGGTCCCCCAACAAGAGACCCAGTACTTC	TRBJ2-5	many	TRBV9	.
CASSHSTGSFTYEQYF	TGTGCCAGCAGTCATTCGACAGGGTCCTTCACCTACGAGCAGTACTTC	TRBJ2-7	.	TRBV28	TRBD1
CASSVEIRTPSSYNEQFF	TGTGCCAGCAGCGTAGAAATCAGGACACCTAGCTCCTACAATGAGCAGTTCTTC	TRBJ2-1	.	TRBV9	.
CASSEGGGANTGELFF	TGTGCCAGCAGTGAAGGGGGAGGGGCGAACACCGGGGAGCTGTTTTTT	TRBJ2-2	.	TRBV6-1	TRBD2
CASSLRVLAGGSEQFF	TGCGCCAGCAGCTTGCGGGTTCTAGCGGGAGGGAGTGAGCAGTTCTTC	TRBJ2-1	.	TRBV5-1	TRBD2
CASSHGGQGDSPLHF	TGTGCCAGCAGCCACGGAGGGCAGGGGGATTCACCCCTCCACTTT	TRBJ1-6	once	TRBV7-9	TRBD1
CASSDPREIPETQYF	TGTGCCAGCAGCGACCCTAGAGAAATACCTGAGACCCAGTACTTC	TRBJ2-5	.	TRBV5-4	.
CASRIRGSGANVLTF	TGTGCCAGTAGGATACGAGGCTCTGGGGCCAACGTCCTGACTTTC	TRBJ2-6	.	TRBV19	.
CASSSGQGRGGWGYTF	TGTGCCAGCAGCTCCGGACAGGGGAGAGGTGGTTGGGGCTACACCTTC	TRBJ1-2	.	TRBV7-9	TRBD1
CASSATGGQYNEQFF	TGTGCCAGCAGCGCGACAGGGGGTCAATACAATGAGCAGTTCTTC	TRBJ2-1	.	TRBV11-2	TRBD1
CASRRAGNEKLFF	TGCGCCAGCAGACGGGCAGGGAACGAAAAACTGTTTTTT	TRBJ1-4	.	TRBV4-3	.
CASSQQENIQYF	TGTGCCAGCAGTCAACAGGAAAACATTCAGTACTTC	TRBJ2-4	.	TRBV2	.
CASSGRGGDREYNEQFF	TGTGCCAGCAGCGGTAGGGGTGGGGACAGGGAATACAATGAGCAGTTCTTC	TRBJ2-1	.	TRBV11-2	TRBD1
CACAVWAGSREQYF	TGTGCCTGCGCGGTCTGGGCAGGGAGTCGCGAGCAGTACTTC	TRBJ2-7	.	TRBV30	.
CASSQDGRGQDEQFF	TGCGCCAGCAGCCAAGATGGAAGAGGGCAGGACGAGCAGTTCTTC	TRBJ2-1	.	TRBV4-3	.
CAISRTSGEERYF	TGTGCCATCAGCCGGACTAGCGGGGAGGAAAGGTACTTC	TRBJ2-7	.	TRBV10-3	TRBD2
CASSPRGTGSTVANEKLFF	TGTGCCAGCAGCCCACGCGGGACAGGGAGTACGGTGGCTAATGAAAAACTGTTTTTT	TRBJ1-4	.	TRBV7-9	TRBD1